This T cell receptor beta chain was recorded in a study of cytomegalovirus exposure and HLA in healthy donors. Points from the study as a whole: Analysis was carried out at a later point, and it linked a missense DCLRE1C variant to TCR beta V- and J-gene trimming. In a later analysis, donors in an Asian-associated ancestry cluster reportedly had fewer N-insertions in productive TCRs than the cohort mean.

PCR employed 60 Vbeta and 13 Jbeta primers. Measured with immunoSEQ multiplex PCR; TCRdb has only the in-frame clones, and not every one. The repertoire holds about 190,000 clones, roughly 87% seen once, with under 1.2% in the top ten. Details on this clone: Antigen specificity is unknown.

Germline CDR1 reads SEHNR; CDR2 reads FQNEAQ (reference sequence). V was clipped by 1 base and J by 3 bases, with 10 bases between them. The CDR3 sequence is 14 residues long. Specimen: PBMCs. The TCR comes from a boy under 10 years old in good health and CMV-seronegative. The chain has TRBV7-9 and TRBJ2-7, with D unclear. The CDR3 is CASSLVQSGYEQYF. DNA of the CDR3: TGTGCCAGCAGCTTAGTACAGTCCGGCTACGAGCAGTACTTC.